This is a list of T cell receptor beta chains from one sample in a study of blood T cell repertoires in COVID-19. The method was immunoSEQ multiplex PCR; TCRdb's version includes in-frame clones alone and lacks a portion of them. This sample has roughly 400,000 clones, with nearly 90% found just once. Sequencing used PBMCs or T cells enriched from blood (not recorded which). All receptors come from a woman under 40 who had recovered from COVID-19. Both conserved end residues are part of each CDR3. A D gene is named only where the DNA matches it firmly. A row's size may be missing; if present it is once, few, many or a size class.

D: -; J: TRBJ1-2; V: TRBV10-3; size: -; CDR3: CAISGWGDYGYTF; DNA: TGTGCCATCAGTGGTTGGGGGGACTATGGCTACACCTTC
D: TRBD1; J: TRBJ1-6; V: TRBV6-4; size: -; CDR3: CASSESGQGNSPLHF; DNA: TGTGCCAGCAGTGAATCGGGACAGGGTAATTCACCCCTCCACTTT
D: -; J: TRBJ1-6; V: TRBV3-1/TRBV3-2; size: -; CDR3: CASSQEERQYNSPLHF; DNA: TGTGCCAGCAGCCAAGAAGAACGTCAGTATAATTCACCCCTCCACTTT
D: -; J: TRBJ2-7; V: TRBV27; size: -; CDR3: CASSSPYEQYF; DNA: TGTGCCAGCAGTTCTCCCTACGAGCAGTACTTC
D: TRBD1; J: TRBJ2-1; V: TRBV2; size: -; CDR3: CASSELGGGEQFF; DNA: TGTGCCAGCAGTGAATTAGGGGGCGGTGAGCAGTTCTTC
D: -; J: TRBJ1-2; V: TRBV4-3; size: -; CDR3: CASSSRQAPGYGYTF; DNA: TGCGCCAGCAGCTCCCGTCAGGCGCCCGGCTATGGCTACACCTTC
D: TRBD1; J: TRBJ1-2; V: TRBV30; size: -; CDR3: CAWSGQGGYTF; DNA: TGTGCCTGGAGTGGACAGGGCGGCTACACCTTC
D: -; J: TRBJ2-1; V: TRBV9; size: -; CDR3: CASSARWQGHNEQFF; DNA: TGTGCCAGCAGCGCCCGTTGGCAGGGCCACAATGAGCAGTTCTTC
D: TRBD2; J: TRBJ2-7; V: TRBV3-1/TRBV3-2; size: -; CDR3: CASSQEVGLLLGEQYF; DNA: TGTGCCAGCAGCCAAGAGGTGGGACTACTCTTGGGCGAGCAGTACTTC
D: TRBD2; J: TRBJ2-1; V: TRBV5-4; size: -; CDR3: CASSPWTSGTHEQFF; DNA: TGTGCCAGCAGCCCCTGGACTAGCGGGACGCATGAGCAGTTCTTC
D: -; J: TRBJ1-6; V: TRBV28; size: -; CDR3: CASQRPADYNSPLHF; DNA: TGTGCCAGCCAAAGGCCGGCGGACTATAATTCACCCCTCCACTTT
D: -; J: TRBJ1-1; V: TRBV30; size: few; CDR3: CAWSAHPGSSTEAFF; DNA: TGTGCCTGGAGTGCCCACCCAGGGTCGAGCACTGAAGCTTTCTTT
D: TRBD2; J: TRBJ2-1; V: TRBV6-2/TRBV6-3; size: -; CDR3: CASSYIGGGLYEQFF; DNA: TGTGCCAGCAGTTACATCGGGGGGGGGCTGTATGAGCAGTTCTTC
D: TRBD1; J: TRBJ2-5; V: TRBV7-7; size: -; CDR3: CASSPGQSGDETQYF; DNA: TGTGCTAGCAGCCCGGGACAGTCCGGGGACGAGACCCAGTACTTC
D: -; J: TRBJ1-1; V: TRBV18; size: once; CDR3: CASSPERDINTEAFF; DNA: TGTGCCAGCTCCCCCGAGAGGGACATTAACACTGAAGCTTTCTTT
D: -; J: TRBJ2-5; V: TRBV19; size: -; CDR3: CASSISDRVSETQYF; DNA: TGTGCCAGTAGTATTTCGGACAGAGTCAGCGAGACCCAGTACTTC
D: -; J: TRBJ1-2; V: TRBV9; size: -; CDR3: CASSVGGEIHATF; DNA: TGTGCCAGCAGCGTAGGAGGAGAAATACATGCAACCTTC
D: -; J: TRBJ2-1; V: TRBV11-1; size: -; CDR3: CASSLGRAYYNEQFF; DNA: TGTGCCAGCAGCTTGGGCAGAGCCTATTACAATGAGCAGTTCTTC
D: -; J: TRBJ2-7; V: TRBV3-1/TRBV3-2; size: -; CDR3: CASSQGTGISYEQYF; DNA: TGTGCCAGCAGCCAAGGCACAGGGATTTCCTACGAGCAGTACTTC
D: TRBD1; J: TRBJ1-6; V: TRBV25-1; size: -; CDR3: CASSATFGQGNSPLHF; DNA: TGTGCCAGCAGTGCTACCTTCGGACAGGGTAATTCACCCCTCCACTTT
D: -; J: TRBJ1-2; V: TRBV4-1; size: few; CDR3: CASSPQQDSNYGYTF; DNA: TGCGCCAGCAGCCCGCAACAGGACAGTAACTATGGCTACACCTTC
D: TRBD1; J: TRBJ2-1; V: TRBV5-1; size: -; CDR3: CASSPPGTGFDEQFF; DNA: TGCGCCAGCAGCCCACCCGGGACAGGGTTCGATGAGCAGTTCTTC
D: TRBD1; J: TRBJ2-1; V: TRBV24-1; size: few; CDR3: CATSEHRGPGPPFF; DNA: TGTGCCACCAGTGAACACAGGGGCCCCGGTCCACCGTTCTTC
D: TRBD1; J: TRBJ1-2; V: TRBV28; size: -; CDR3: CASRPGTGPSSGYTF; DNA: TGTGCCAGCAGACCCGGGACAGGCCCGAGTAGTGGCTACACCTTC
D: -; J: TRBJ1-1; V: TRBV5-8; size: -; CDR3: CASSFGSTEAFF; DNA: TGTGCCAGCAGCTTTGGGAGCACTGAAGCTTTCTTT
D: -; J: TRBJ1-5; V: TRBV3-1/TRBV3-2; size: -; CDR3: CASSQGPGTWPQHF; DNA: TGTGCCAGCAGCCAAGGTCCAGGGACATGGCCCCAGCATTTT
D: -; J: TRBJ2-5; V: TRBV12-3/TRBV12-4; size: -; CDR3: CASSVSQETQYF; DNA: TGTGCCAGCAGCGTCAGTCAAGAGACCCAGTACTTC
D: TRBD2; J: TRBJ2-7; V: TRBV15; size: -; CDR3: CATRRGGSHYEQYF; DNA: TGTGCCACAAGACGGGGAGGGAGCCACTACGAGCAGTACTTC
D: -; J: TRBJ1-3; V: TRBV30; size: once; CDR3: CAWSVANGNTIYF; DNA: TGTGCCTGGAGTGTTGCGAATGGAAACACCATATATTTT